This record looks at one T cell receptor (beta chain) sequence and its context. What it binds is unknown. Blood draws occurred at baseline, cycle 4 day 1, and cycle 7 day 1. Clones were read by immunoSEQ multiplex PCR, and TCRdb kept only the in-frame ones, dropping some. Of about 90,000 clones in the sample, 91% were seen once. The data were obtained in a study of OX40 agonist ivuxolimab in advanced cancers. Study context: As their treatment, patients were administered ivuxolimab, an agonistic anti-OX40 (CD134) antibody. Patients received intravenous ivuxolimab every 2 weeks at 0.01 to 10 mg/kg. Regarding the study as a whole: Doses of 0.1 to 3.0 mg/kg were accompanied by clonal expansion of CD4+ and CD8+ blood T cells by week 6.

V dropped 0 bases and J dropped 0 bases, with 6 bases sitting between them. Germline values: CDR1 KGHSY, CDR2 FQNENV. This CDR3 is built from 15 residues. The specimen was CD4+ or CD8+ T cells sorted from blood, collected in a trial of the OX40 agonist ivuxolimab. V gene TRBV16 combines with J gene TRBJ1-3; D not certain. This TCR derives from an adult with an advanced solid tumor such as melanoma, head and neck, liver or kidney cancer. CDR3 sequence reads: CASSQSRVSGNTIYF. DNA for the CDR3: TGTGCCAGCAGCCAATCGAGGGTCTCTGGAAACACCATATATTTT. The full variable domain, in which reference TRBV16 and TRBJ1-3 provide the parts outside the CDR3, is GEEVAQTPKHLVRGEGQKAKLYCAPIKGHSYVFWYQQVLKNEFKFLISFQNENVFDETGMPKERFSAKCLPNSPCSLEIQATKLEDSAVYFCASSQSRVSGNTIYFGEGSWLTVV.